A single sample is the source of the 10 T cell receptor beta chains below, sequenced in a study of shared clonotypes between healthy human individuals. Measured with immunoSEQ multiplex PCR; TCRdb has only the in-frame clones, and not every one. The sample includes approximately 1.1 million clones, approximately 80% of them seen just once. The sample taken for sequencing was memory CD4+ T cells from PBMCs. Subset noted: CD45RA-negative fraction. These receptors all come from a man in his late teens or twenties in good health. Some clones in this sample may be carry-over from other donors' samples.

This clone was seen just once. The V gene is TRBV29-1, the J gene TRBJ2-7; TRBD2 might be the D (6 bases). The V end was cut by 3 bases, the J end by 3 bases, with 9 bases between. Looked up from germline, CDR1 is SQVTM and CDR2 is ANQGSEA. The CDR3 runs to 12 residues. Here the CDR3 DNA reads TGCAGCGTTGAGGGACTCAGCTACGAGCAGTACTTC. Translation: CSVEGLSYEQYF.

V usage is TRBV7-2 and J usage is TRBJ2-5, with a possible D match to TRBD1 (6 bases). The length of the CDR3 is 15 residues. Trimming left V 5 bases short and J 3 bases short, with 16 bases between. Germline V lookup: CDR1 SGHTA, CDR2 FQGNSA. The CDR3 spells CASSPGGRGKETQYF. The CDR3 DNA sequence: TGTGCCAGCAGCCCCGGTGGCAGGGGTAAAGAGACCCAGTACTTC.

As regards this clone: Possible read error: a much larger clone is one base away. The chain recombines TRBV9 with TRBJ1-1, with 7 bases fitting TRBD1. The CDR3 consists of 13 residues. Losses at the gene ends were 3 bases for V and 3 bases for J; bases not matched to a gene: 2. Germline V gene data show CDR1 as SGDLS and CDR2 as YYNGEE. CDR3 loop: CASSADRDTEAFF. CDR3 nucleotide sequence: TGTGCCAGCAGCGCCGACAGGGACACTGAAGCTTTCTTT. The whole variable domain, filled in from reference TRBV9 and TRBJ1-1, reads DSGVTQTPKHLITATGQRVTLRCSPRSGDLSVYWYQQSLDQGLQFLIQYYNGEERAKGNILERFSAQQFPDLHSELNLSSLELGDSALYFCASSADRDTEAFFGQGTRLTVV.

In nucleotides, the CDR3 is TGCGCCAGCAGCCCAGATCGGACTAGTGGTACCGGGGAGCTGTTTTTT. Encoded protein: CASSPDRTSGTGELFF. The chain couples TRBV4-3 to TRBJ2-2, with 7 bases that match TRBD2. V trimming: 4 bases; J trimming: 5 bases; junction bases outside the gene matches: 10. In germline, CDR1 is LGHNA, CDR2 YSLEER. The CDR3 totals 16 residues.

As regards this clone: Since the CDR3 does not end with the conserved phenylalanine or tryptophan, this likely comes from a read error. This chain connects TRBV2 to TRBJ2-7; the D is unclear. Germline V lookup: CDR1 SNHLY, CDR2 FYNNEI. Between the trimmed V and J ends, which lost 1 base and 6 bases, there was a span of 4 bases. This CDR3 is built from 11 residues. This CDR3 reads CASSEVTEQYL. As DNA, the CDR3 is TGTGCCAGCAGTGAAGTGACCGAGCAGTACTTA.

CDR3 sequence reads: CASSLGGARTDTQYF. As DNA, the CDR3 is TGTGCCAGCAGCTTAGGTGGGGCCCGCACAGATACGCAGTATTTT. The rearrangement links TRBV7-8 to TRBJ2-3, with D perhaps TRBD1 (5 bases). Per the germline V gene, CDR1 is SGHVS and CDR2 is FQNEAQ. V dropped 1 base and J dropped 1 base, with 9 bases sitting between them. The length of the CDR3 is 15 residues. Complete variable domain (other parts from reference TRBV7-8 and TRBJ2-3): GAGVSQSPRYKVAKRGQDVALRCDPISGHVSLFWYQQALGQGPEFLTYFQNEAQLDKSGLPSDRFFAERPEGSVSTLKIQRTQQEDSAVYLCASSLGGARTDTQYFGPGTRLTVL.

The genes are TRBV4-1 and TRBJ2-4; tentatively, D is TRBD1 or TRBD2 (6 bases each). CDR1 and CDR2 from the germline V gene are MGHRA and YSYEKL. This CDR3 spans 16 amino acids. V dropped 1 base and J dropped 5 bases, with 15 bases sitting between them. CDR3 amino acids: CASSQGSARGENIQYF. Written as DNA, the CDR3 is TGCGCCAGCAGCCAAGGGAGCGCAAGGGGGGAAAACATTCAGTACTTC.

In its sample, this clone was seen a few times. The genes are TRBV6-1 and TRBJ2-2; D perhaps matches TRBD2 (6 bases). This CDR3 region has 13 residues. Germline V gene lookup returns CDR1 MNHNS and CDR2 SASEGT. V lost 3 bases to trimming and J lost 7 bases, with 9 bases between them. CDR3 protein: CASSEEGIGELFF. DNA for the CDR3: TGTGCCAGCAGTGAGGAGGGAATCGGGGAGCTGTTTTTT.

DNA of the CDR3: TGTGCCAGCAGTTTAGGGGACAGTCGAAACACCATATATTTT. It translates to CASSLGDSRNTIYF. The chain combines TRBV28 with TRBJ1-3, with 7 bases fitting TRBD1. Germline CDR1 is MDHEN and CDR2 is SYDVKM. Germline trimming cut 2 bases from V and 5 bases from J; bases unmatched to any gene: 3. This CDR3 is built from 14 residues.

The genes are TRBV28 and TRBJ1-4; D gene unclear. V was trimmed by 6 bases and J by 0 bases, leaving 11 bases between them. Germline lookup yields CDR1 MDHEN and CDR2 SYDVKM. The CDR3 runs to 15 residues. The CDR3 reads CASRPTRATNEKLFF. CDR3 coding DNA: TGTGCCAGCAGGCCCACCAGAGCAACTAATGAAAAACTGTTTTTT.